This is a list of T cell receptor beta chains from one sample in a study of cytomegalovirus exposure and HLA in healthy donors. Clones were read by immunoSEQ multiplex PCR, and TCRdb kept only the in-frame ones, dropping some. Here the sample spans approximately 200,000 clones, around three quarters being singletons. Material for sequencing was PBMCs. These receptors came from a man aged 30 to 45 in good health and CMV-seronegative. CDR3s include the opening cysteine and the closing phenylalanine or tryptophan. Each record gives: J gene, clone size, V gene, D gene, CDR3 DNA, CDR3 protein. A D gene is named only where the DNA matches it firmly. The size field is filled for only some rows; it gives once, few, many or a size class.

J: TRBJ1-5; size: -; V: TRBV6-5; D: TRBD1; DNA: TGTGCCAGCAGTTACTCAAACAGGGGGGATCAGCCCCAGCATTTT; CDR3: CASSYSNRGDQPQHF
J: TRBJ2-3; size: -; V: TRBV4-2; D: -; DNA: TGTGCCAGCAGCCAAGCCAGCAGGACAGATACGCAGTATTTT; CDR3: CASSQASRTDTQYF
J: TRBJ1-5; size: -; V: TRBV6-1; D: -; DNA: TGTGCCAGCAGTGAAGCTGCAGGCCCGAGCAATCAGCCCCAGCATTTT; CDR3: CASSEAAGPSNQPQHF
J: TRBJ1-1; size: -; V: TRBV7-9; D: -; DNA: TGTGCCAGCAGCTCAGGACGGGGCACTGAAGCTTTCTTT; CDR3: CASSSGRGTEAFF
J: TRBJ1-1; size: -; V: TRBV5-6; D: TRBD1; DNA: TGTGCCAGCAGCACAGACCGGGACAGGGGCTTCGCTGAAGCTTTCTTT; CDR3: CASSTDRDRGFAEAFF
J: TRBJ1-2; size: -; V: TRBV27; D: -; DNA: TGTGCCAGCAGTTTAGGACAGATCTATGGCTACACCTTC; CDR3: CASSLGQIYGYTF
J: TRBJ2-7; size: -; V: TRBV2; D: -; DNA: TGTGCCAGCAGTGACGCCCTAGCGCGCTACGAGCAGTACTTC; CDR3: CASSDALARYEQYF
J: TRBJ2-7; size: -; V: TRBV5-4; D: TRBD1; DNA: TGTGCCAGCAGCGATGATCTGGACAGGGTAGGCGAGCAGTACTTC; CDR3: CASSDDLDRVGEQYF
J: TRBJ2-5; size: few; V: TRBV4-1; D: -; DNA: TGCGCCAGCAGCCAAGGACAGCAAGAGACCCAGTACTTC; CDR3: CASSQGQQETQYF
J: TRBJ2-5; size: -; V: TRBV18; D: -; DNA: TGTGCCAGCTCAGAGCCAGAGACCCAGTACTTC; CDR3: CASSEPETQYF
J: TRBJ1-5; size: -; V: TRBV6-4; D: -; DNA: TGTGCCAGCAGTCAGACCGGAGGGAATCAGCCCCAGCATTTT; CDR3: CASSQTGGNQPQHF
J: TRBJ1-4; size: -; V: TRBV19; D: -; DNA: TGTGCCAGTAGTATGCACAGGTTGGGTGATGAAAAACTGTTTTTT; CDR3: CASSMHRLGDEKLFF
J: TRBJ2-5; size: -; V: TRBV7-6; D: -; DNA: TGTGCCAGCAGCGAACAGTACTCCCTTAGGACCCAGTACTTC; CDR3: CASSEQYSLRTQYF
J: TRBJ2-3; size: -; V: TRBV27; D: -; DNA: TGTGCCAGCAGTTCCTTCAGCGGTGGCCAAGATACGCAGTATTTT; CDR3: CASSSFSGGQDTQYF
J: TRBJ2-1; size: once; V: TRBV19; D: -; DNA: TGTGCCAGTAGTATTACGGGAGCCTCCTACAATGAGCAGTTCTTC; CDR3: CASSITGASYNEQFF
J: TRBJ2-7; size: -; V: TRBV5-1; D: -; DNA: TGCGCCAGCAGCTTGGGTACAGGTCCCTACGAGCAGTACTTC; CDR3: CASSLGTGPYEQYF
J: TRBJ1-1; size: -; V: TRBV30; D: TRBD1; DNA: TGTGCCTGGACTGCGGGACAGCGAGGGACTGAAGCTTTCTTT; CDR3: CAWTAGQRGTEAFF
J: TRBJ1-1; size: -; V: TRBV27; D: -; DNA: TGTGCCAGCAGTTTTAGGGGCCAGGGTGGCACTGAAGCTTTCTTT; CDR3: CASSFRGQGGTEAFF
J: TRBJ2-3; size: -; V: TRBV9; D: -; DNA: TGTGCCAGCAGCGTACATCCAGATACGCAGTATTTT; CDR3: CASSVHPDTQYF
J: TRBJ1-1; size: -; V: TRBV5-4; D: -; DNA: TGTGCCAGCAGCCACAGGGAGGGAATCACTGAAGCTTTCTTT; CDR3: CASSHREGITEAFF
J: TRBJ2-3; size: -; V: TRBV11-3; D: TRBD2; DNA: TGTGCCAGCAGCTTAGGACTAGCGGGAGCAGATACGCAGTATTTT; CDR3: CASSLGLAGADTQYF
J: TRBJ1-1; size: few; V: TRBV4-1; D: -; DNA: TGCGCCAGCAGCCAAACGCGGGGGGATCTTCTAGACACTGAAGCTTTCTTT; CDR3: CASSQTRGDLLDTEAFF
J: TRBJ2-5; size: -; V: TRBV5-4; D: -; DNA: TGTGCCAGCAGCCCGGTTCTACAAGAGACCCAGTACTTC; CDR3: CASSPVLQETQYF
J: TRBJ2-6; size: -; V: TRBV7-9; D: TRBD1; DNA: TGTGCCAGCAGCTTAAGGGACAGGGTAGGTGGGGCCAACGTCCTGACTTTC; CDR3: CASSLRDRVGGANVLTF
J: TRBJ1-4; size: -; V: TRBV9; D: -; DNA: TGTGCCAGCAGCGTAGGGGGGGATCAGGAAAAACTGTTTTTT; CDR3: CASSVGGDQEKLFF
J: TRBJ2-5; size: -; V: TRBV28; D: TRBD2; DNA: TGTGCCAGCAGTTCAGGATACATAGCGGGTGAGACCCAGTACTTC; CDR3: CASSSGYIAGETQYF
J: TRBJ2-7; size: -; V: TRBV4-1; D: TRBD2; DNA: TGCGCCAGCAGCCAAGTCCCGGGACTAGGAGTAGGCGAGCAGTACTTC; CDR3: CASSQVPGLGVGEQYF
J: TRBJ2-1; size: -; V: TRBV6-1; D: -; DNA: TGTGCCAGCAGGGCGGGCTCCTTTGAGCAGTTCTTC; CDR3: CASRAGSFEQFF